This TCR beta chain is drawn from a study of chemoradiotherapy in HPV16-positive cancers. Study-level background: A couple of HPV16-positive patients' cells yielded candidate HPV-specific clones and common motifs.

Using immunoSEQ multiplex PCR, the repertoire was profiled, and TCRdb retains in-frame clones only, with some absent. The table shows more than 10,000 clones, with about two thirds occurring only once. Points from the study as a whole: During treatment, candidate HPV-specific clones and E7-related motifs expanded in tumor. For HPV16-positive patients, expanding HPV-responsive T cells associated with longer recurrence-free survival. HPV-specific T cells were functionally defined from only a couple of HPV16-positive patients.

As for this clone: The antigen remains undetermined.

Germline CDR1 reads SGDLS; CDR2 reads YYNGEE. The CDR3 consists of 16 residues. Trimming removed 3 bases from V and 4 bases from J; junction bases left unmatched: 9. This sample was taken from a patient who underwent chemoradiotherapy. This chain connects TRBV9 to TRBJ2-3, with 9 bases matching TRBD2. This sequence originates from a human donor with HPV-associated anogenital cancer. CDR3 DNA: TGTGCCAGCAGCGCCTTTAGCGGGAGAAGTGCAGATACGCAGTATTTT. This translates into CASSAFSGRSADTQYF.